This is a list of T cell receptor beta chains from one sample in a study of blood T cell repertoires in COVID-19. Profiling relied on immunoSEQ multiplex PCR, and the TCRdb table lists in-frame clones only, not all of them. This table holds roughly 250,000 clones, about four fifths found once. The sequencing sample was made of peripheral blood. The receptors here all came from a woman older than 75 with acute or convalescent COVID-19. The CDR3 runs from the conserved cysteine through the conserved F or W.

v_call: TRBV6-5
j_call: TRBJ2-5
cdr3_length: 13
cdr3_aa: CASSPGGKETQYF

v_call: TRBV12-5
j_call: TRBJ2-1
cdr3_length: 14
cdr3_aa: CASLVGGTYNEQFF

v_call: TRBV2
j_call: TRBJ1-1
cdr3_length: 14
cdr3_aa: CASSERQGWTEAFF

v_call: TRBV6-6
j_call: TRBJ1-2
cdr3_length: 15
cdr3_aa: CASSNPGQVSYGYTF

v_call: TRBV28
j_call: TRBJ1-5
cdr3_length: 14
cdr3_aa: CASTPGGSNQPQHF

v_call: TRBV5-1
j_call: TRBJ2-3
cdr3_length: 15
cdr3_aa: CASSSPTGRTDTQYF

v_call: TRBV2
j_call: TRBJ1-6
cdr3_length: 16
cdr3_aa: CASSGQGSSYNSPLHF

v_call: TRBV5-1
j_call: TRBJ1-1
cdr3_length: 15
cdr3_aa: CASSQRDSYSTEAFF

v_call: TRBV6-1
j_call: TRBJ2-2
cdr3_length: 16
cdr3_aa: CASSEYQGRITGELFF

v_call: TRBV19
j_call: TRBJ2-1
cdr3_length: 15
cdr3_aa: CASTAAGGQYNEQFF

v_call: TRBV28
j_call: TRBJ2-4
cdr3_length: 15
cdr3_aa: CASLSGMGSENIQYF

v_call: TRBV5-8
j_call: TRBJ2-5
cdr3_length: 15
cdr3_aa: CASSLYETGLETQYF

v_call: TRBV24-1
j_call: TRBJ2-1
cdr3_length: 15
cdr3_aa: CATSDPRQGHNEQFF

v_call: TRBV5-4
j_call: TRBJ2-5
cdr3_length: 14
cdr3_aa: CASSLEGPEETQYF

v_call: TRBV12-3/TRBV12-4
j_call: TRBJ1-4
cdr3_length: 13
cdr3_aa: CASRDSRDEKLFF

v_call: TRBV10-3
j_call: TRBJ1-2
cdr3_length: 14
cdr3_aa: CAITAQTGPYGYTF

v_call: TRBV2
j_call: TRBJ2-1
cdr3_length: 14
cdr3_aa: CASRQQGFDNEQFF

v_call: TRBV6-5
j_call: TRBJ1-2
cdr3_length: 15
cdr3_aa: CASSYQITGGLGYTF

v_call: TRBV7-8
j_call: TRBJ2-1
cdr3_length: 14
cdr3_aa: CASSPDRVYNEQFF

v_call: TRBV9
j_call: TRBJ2-1
cdr3_length: 13
cdr3_aa: CASSYRGHNEQFF

v_call: TRBV6-5
j_call: TRBJ1-1
cdr3_length: 12
cdr3_aa: CASLDNDIEAFF

v_call: TRBV9
j_call: TRBJ1-4
cdr3_length: 14
cdr3_aa: CASSVGTTNEKLFF

v_call: TRBV18
j_call: TRBJ2-1
cdr3_length: 16
cdr3_aa: CASSLQLGQGVDEQFF

v_call: TRBV18
j_call: TRBJ1-6
cdr3_length: 14
cdr3_aa: CASSPGGRDSPLHF

v_call: TRBV9
j_call: TRBJ2-2
cdr3_length: 18
cdr3_aa: CASSLYPGLAGVTGELFF

v_call: TRBV6-5
j_call: TRBJ1-5
cdr3_length: 13
cdr3_aa: CASSLRSNQPQHF

v_call: TRBV28
j_call: TRBJ2-1
cdr3_length: 12
cdr3_aa: CASSLDINEQFF

v_call: TRBV30
j_call: TRBJ1-2
cdr3_length: 13
cdr3_aa: CAWSRDSNYGYTF

v_call: TRBV11-2
j_call: TRBJ1-5
cdr3_length: 13
cdr3_aa: CASSLQGHQPQHF

v_call: TRBV5-1
j_call: TRBJ2-3
cdr3_length: 16
cdr3_aa: CASSFAPDPGTDTQYF

v_call: TRBV6-1
j_call: TRBJ1-5
cdr3_length: 15
cdr3_aa: CASSEGTAMNQPQHF

v_call: TRBV6-5
j_call: TRBJ1-5
cdr3_length: 15
cdr3_aa: CASSLTGRMDQPQHF

v_call: TRBV24-1
j_call: TRBJ2-1
cdr3_length: 14
cdr3_aa: CATSLSGSYNEQFF

v_call: TRBV3-1/TRBV3-2
j_call: TRBJ2-2
cdr3_length: 15
cdr3_aa: CASSQGTGRPGELFF

v_call: TRBV7-9
j_call: TRBJ1-6
cdr3_length: 14
cdr3_aa: CASSLTGDGSPLHF

v_call: TRBV6-5
j_call: TRBJ1-5
cdr3_length: 14
cdr3_aa: CASSYSQLNQPQHF

v_call: TRBV7-2
j_call: TRBJ2-7
cdr3_length: 14
cdr3_aa: CASSGHRGTYEQYF

v_call: TRBV28
j_call: TRBJ1-4
cdr3_length: 21
cdr3_aa: CASSLRGVYGQGVRTNEKLFF

v_call: TRBV11-2
j_call: TRBJ1-5
cdr3_length: 15
cdr3_aa: CASSPQTGVNQPQHF

v_call: TRBV7-8
j_call: TRBJ1-5
cdr3_length: 15
cdr3_aa: CASSLVSVSNQPQHF

v_call: TRBV13
j_call: TRBJ1-4
cdr3_length: 15
cdr3_aa: CASSPARDNHEKLFF

v_call: TRBV6-2/TRBV6-3
j_call: TRBJ1-6
cdr3_length: 15
cdr3_aa: CASSSPGQGGSPLHF

v_call: TRBV3-1/TRBV3-2
j_call: TRBJ1-3
cdr3_length: 15
cdr3_aa: CASSRGRVSGNTIYF

v_call: TRBV5-4
j_call: TRBJ1-1
cdr3_length: 14
cdr3_aa: CASSPQGMNTEAFF

v_call: TRBV5-1
j_call: TRBJ2-5
cdr3_length: 15
cdr3_aa: CASSLHRGKGETQYF

v_call: TRBV18
j_call: TRBJ1-2
cdr3_length: 12
cdr3_aa: CASSSDREGYTF

v_call: TRBV2
j_call: TRBJ2-1
cdr3_length: 16
cdr3_aa: CASSEVRTSGANEQFF

v_call: TRBV19
j_call: TRBJ2-1
cdr3_length: 16
cdr3_aa: CASSRTSGGSYNEQFF

v_call: TRBV5-1
j_call: TRBJ2-5
cdr3_length: 14
cdr3_aa: CASSLGGSQETQYF

v_call: TRBV19
j_call: TRBJ2-5
cdr3_length: 14
cdr3_aa: CASTDTQAGETQYF

v_call: TRBV11-2
j_call: TRBJ1-4
cdr3_length: 15
cdr3_aa: CASSARQGMSEKLFF

v_call: TRBV5-6
j_call: TRBJ2-6
cdr3_length: 18
cdr3_aa: CASSPQTSGGAGANVLTF

v_call: TRBV9
j_call: TRBJ2-3
cdr3_length: 18
cdr3_aa: CASSVVAGGPPGTDTQYF

v_call: TRBV5-4
j_call: TRBJ2-1
cdr3_length: 18
cdr3_aa: CASSNEGLAGGIYNEQFF

v_call: TRBV5-4
j_call: TRBJ1-1
cdr3_length: 14
cdr3_aa: CASSSNRMNTEAFF

v_call: TRBV28
j_call: TRBJ2-5
cdr3_length: 14
cdr3_aa: CASSFAGGEETQYF

v_call: TRBV9
j_call: TRBJ2-1
cdr3_length: 15
cdr3_aa: CASSPAVGGPLEQFF

v_call: TRBV11-1
j_call: TRBJ2-7
cdr3_length: 15
cdr3_aa: CASSVTGTGAHEQYF